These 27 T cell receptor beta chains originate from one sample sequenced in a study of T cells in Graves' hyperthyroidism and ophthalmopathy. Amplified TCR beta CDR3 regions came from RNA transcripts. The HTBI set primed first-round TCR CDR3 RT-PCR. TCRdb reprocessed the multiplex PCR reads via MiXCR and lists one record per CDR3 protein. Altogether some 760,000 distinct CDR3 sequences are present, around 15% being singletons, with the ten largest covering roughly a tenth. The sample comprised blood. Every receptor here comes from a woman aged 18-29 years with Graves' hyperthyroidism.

The CDR3 nucleotides are TGTGCCAGCAGTTACACGGCCCCCGGGGAAGCCAAAAACATTCAGTACTTC. Translation gives CASSYTAPGEAKNIQYF. The gene calls are TRBV6-5 and TRBJ2-4, with a tentative D call TRBD2 (5 bases). V lost 2 bases, J lost 0 bases, and 14 bases lay in between. This CDR3 is 17 amino acids long. CDR1 and CDR2 (germline): MNHEY, SVGAGI.

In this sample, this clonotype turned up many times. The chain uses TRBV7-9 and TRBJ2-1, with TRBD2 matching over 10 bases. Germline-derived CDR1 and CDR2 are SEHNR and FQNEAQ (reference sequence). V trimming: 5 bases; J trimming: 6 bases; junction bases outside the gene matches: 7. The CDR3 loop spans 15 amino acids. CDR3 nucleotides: TGTGCCAGCAGCAGGAGCGGGAGGGCCGGCAATGAGCAGTTCTTC. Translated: CASSRSGRAGNEQFF.

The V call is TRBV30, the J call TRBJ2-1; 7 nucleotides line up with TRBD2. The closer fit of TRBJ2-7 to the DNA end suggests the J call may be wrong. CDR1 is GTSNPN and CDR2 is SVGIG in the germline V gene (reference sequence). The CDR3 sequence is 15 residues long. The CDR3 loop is CAWTRVRGRYSEQYF. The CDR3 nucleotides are TGTGCCTGGACACGGGTGCGCGGGAGATACAGTGAGCAGTACTTC.

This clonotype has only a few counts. The CDR3: CASSEQGAATNEKLFF. In nucleotides, the CDR3 is TGTGCCAGTTCCGAGCAGGGGGCAGCCACTAATGAAAAACTGTTTTTT. The chain joins TRBV19 to TRBJ1-4; 8 nucleotides match TRBD1. V lost 8 bases, J lost 2 bases, and 10 bases stayed unmatched. CDR3 length: 16 residues. Germline values: CDR1 LNHDA, CDR2 SQIVND (reference sequence).

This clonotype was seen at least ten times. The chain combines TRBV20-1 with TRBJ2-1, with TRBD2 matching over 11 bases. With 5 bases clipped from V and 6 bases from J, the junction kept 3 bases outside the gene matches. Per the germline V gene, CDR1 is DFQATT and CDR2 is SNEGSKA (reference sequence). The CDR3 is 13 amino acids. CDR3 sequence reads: CSADSGRVNEQFF. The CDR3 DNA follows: TGCAGTGCTGATAGCGGGAGGGTCAATGAGCAGTTCTTC.

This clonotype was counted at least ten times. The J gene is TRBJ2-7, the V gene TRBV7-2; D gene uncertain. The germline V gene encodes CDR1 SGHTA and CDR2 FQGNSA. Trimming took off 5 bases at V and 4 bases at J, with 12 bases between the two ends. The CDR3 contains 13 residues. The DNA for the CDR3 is TGTGCCAGCAGCACGCCTTCCTCATACGAGCAGTACTTC. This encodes CASSTPSSYEQYF. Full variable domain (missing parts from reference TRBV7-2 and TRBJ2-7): GAGVSQSPSNKVTEKGKDVELRCDPISGHTALYWYRQSLGQGLEFLIYFQGNSAPDKSGLPSDRFSAERTGGSVSTLTIQRTQQEDSAVYLCASSTPSSYEQYFGPGTRLTVT.

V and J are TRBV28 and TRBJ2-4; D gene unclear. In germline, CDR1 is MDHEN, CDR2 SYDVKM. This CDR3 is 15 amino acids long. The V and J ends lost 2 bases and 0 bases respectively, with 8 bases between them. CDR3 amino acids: CASSLREVAKNIQYF. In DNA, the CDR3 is TGTGCCAGCAGTTTAAGAGAGGTAGCCAAAAACATTCAGTACTTC.

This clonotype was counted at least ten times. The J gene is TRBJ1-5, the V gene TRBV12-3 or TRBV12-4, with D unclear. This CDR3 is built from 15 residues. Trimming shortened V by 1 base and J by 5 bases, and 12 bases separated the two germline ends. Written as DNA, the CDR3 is TGTGCCAGCAGTTTAGTGGGCCAATGGTATCAGCCCCAGCATTTT. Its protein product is CASSLVGQWYQPQHF.

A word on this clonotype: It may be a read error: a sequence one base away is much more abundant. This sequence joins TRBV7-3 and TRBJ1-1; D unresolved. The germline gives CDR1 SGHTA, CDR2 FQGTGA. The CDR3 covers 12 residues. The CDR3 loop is CTSSLGGGKAFF. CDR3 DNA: TGTACCAGCAGCTTAGGTGGCGGAAAAGCTTTCTTT.

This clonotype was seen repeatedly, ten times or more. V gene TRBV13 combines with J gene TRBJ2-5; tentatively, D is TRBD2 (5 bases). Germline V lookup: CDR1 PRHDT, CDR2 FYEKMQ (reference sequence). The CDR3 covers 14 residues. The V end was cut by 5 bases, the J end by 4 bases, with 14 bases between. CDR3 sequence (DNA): TGTGCCAGCAGCAGCGGACTCGGGCGAGAGACCCAGTACTTC. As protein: CASSSGLGRETQYF.

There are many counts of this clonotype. The CDR3 here is CACRRGLDNEQFF. As DNA, the CDR3 is TGTGCCTGCCGTCGGGGGCTCGACAATGAGCAGTTCTTC. The rearrangement uses TRBV2 and TRBJ2-1; either TRBD1 or TRBD2 may supply D (6 bases each). Deletions cut 11 bases from V and 5 bases from J, with 16 bases between. CDR3 length equals 13 residues. The germline V gene has CDR1 SNHLY and CDR2 FYNNEI.

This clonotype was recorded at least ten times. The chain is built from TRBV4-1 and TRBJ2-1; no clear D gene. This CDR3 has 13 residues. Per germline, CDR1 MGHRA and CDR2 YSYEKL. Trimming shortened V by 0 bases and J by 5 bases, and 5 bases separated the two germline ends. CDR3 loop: CASSQEADNEQFF. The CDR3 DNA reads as TGCGCCAGCAGCCAAGAGGCGGACAATGAGCAGTTCTTC.

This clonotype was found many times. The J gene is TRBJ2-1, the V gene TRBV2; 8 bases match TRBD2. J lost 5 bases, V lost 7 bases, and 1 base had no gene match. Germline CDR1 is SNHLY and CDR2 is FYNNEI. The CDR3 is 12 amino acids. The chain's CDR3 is CASTGGDNEQFF. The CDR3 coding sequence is TGTGCCAGCACGGGGGGGGACAATGAGCAGTTCTTC.

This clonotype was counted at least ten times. The CDR3: CASSQAGVANYGYTF. For the CDR3, the DNA is TGTGCCAGCAGCCAAGCGGGAGTGGCTAACTATGGCTACACCTTC. The chain has TRBV3-1 and TRBJ1-2; D unresolved. The V gene's germline CDR1 is LGHDT and CDR2 YNNKEL (reference sequence). This CDR3 has 15 residues. The V end lost 1 base, the J end lost 0 bases, and 9 bases lay between the germline ends.

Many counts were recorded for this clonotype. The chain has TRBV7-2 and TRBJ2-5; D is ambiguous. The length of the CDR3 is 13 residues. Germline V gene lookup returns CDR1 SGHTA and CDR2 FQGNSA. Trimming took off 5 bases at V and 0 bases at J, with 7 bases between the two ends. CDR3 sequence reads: CASSPLNQETQYF. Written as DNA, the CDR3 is TGTGCCAGCAGCCCCCTCAACCAAGAGACCCAGTACTTC. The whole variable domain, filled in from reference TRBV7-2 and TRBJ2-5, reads GAGVSQSPSNKVTEKGKDVELRCDPISGHTALYWYRQSLGQGLEFLIYFQGNSAPDKSGLPSDRFSAERTGGSVSTLTIQRTQQEDSAVYLCASSPLNQETQYFGPGTRLLVL.

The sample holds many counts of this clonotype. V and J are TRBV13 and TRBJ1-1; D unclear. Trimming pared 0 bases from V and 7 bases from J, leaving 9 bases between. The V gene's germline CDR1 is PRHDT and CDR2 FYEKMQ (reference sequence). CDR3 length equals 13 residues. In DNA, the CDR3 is TGTGCCAGCAGCTTAGGGGCGTCTAATGAAGCTTTCTTT. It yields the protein CASSLGASNEAFF. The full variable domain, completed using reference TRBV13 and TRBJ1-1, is AAGVIQSPRHLIKEKRETATLKCYPIPRHDTVYWYQQGPGQDPQFLISFYEKMQSDKGSIPDRFSAQQFSDYHSELNMSSLELGDSALYFCASSLGASNEAFFGQGTRLTVV.

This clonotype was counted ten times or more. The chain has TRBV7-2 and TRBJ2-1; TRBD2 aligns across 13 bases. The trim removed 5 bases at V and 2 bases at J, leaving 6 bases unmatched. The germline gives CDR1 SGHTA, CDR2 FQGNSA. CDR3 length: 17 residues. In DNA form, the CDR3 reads TGTGCCAGCAGCCCCCGACTAGCGGGAGGCCCCTACAATGAGCAGTTCTTC. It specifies CASSPRLAGGPYNEQFF.

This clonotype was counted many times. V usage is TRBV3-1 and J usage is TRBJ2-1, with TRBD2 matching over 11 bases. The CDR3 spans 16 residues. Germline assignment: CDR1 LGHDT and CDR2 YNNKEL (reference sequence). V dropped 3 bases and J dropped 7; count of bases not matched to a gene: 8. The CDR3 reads CASSQRASGRSNEQFF. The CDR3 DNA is TGTGCCAGCAGCCAGCGGGCTAGCGGGAGGTCGAATGAGCAGTTCTTC.

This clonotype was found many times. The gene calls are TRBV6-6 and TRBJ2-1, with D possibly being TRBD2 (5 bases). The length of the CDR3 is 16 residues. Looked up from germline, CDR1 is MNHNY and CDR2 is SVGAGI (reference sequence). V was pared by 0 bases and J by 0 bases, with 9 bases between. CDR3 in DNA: TGTGCCAGCAGTTACTCAGTAGGGAGCTCCTACAATGAGCAGTTCTTC. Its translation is CASSYSVGSSYNEQFF.

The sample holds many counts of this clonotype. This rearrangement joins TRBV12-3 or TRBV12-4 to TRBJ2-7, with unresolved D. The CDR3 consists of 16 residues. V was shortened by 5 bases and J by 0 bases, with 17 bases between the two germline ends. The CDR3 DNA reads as TGTGCCAGCAGTCCGCGACTGGACGGTGACTCCTACGAGCAGTACTTC. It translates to CASSPRLDGDSYEQYF.

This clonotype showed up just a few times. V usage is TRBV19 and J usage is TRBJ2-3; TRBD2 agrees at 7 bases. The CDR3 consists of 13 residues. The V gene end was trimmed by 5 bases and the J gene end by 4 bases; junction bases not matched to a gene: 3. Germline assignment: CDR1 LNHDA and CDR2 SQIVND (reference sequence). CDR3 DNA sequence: TGTGCCAGTAGTCGGCTAGCGGCAGATACGCAGTATTTT. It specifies CASSRLAADTQYF.

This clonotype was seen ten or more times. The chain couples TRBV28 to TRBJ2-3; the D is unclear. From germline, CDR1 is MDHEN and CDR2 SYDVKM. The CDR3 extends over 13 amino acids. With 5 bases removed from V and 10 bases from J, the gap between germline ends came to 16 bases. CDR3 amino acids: CASSRRLKESQYF. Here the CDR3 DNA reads TGTGCCAGCAGTCGTAGACTCAAAGAATCGCAGTATTTT.

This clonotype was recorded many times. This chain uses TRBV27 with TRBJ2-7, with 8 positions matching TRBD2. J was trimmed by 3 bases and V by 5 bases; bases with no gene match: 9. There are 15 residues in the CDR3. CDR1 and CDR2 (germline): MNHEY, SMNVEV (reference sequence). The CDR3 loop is CASSPRGAGVYEQYF. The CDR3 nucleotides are TGTGCCAGCAGTCCCCGGGGAGCGGGAGTCTACGAGCAGTACTTC.

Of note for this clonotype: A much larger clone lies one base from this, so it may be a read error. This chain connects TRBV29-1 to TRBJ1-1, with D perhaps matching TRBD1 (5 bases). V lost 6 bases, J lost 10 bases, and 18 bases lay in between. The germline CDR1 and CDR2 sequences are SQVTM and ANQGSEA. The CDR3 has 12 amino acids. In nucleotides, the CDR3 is TGCAGCGTCCTGGAGGGAGGGGCCAGAGCTTTCTTT. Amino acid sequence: CSVLEGGARAFF.

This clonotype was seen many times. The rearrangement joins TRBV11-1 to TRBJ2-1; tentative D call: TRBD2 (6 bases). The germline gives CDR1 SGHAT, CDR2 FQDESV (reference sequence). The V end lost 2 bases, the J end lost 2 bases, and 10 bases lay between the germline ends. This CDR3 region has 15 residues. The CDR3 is CASSLRLGPYNEQFF. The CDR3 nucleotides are TGTGCCAGCAGCTTAAGACTAGGGCCCTACAATGAGCAGTTCTTC.

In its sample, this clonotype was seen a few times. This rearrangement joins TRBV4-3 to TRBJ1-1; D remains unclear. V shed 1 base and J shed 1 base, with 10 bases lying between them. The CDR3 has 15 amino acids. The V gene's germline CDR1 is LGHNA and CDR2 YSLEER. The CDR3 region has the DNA TGCGCCAGCAGCCAAGCATTAATGGCGAACACTGAAGCTTTCTTT. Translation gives CASSQALMANTEAFF.

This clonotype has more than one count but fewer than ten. In DNA form, the CDR3 reads TGCGCCAGCAGCTCAGGCGGACTTCATACGCAGTATTTT. Translated: CASSSGGLHTQYF. This chain links TRBV5-1 with TRBJ2-3, with a weak D call TRBD2 (5 bases). Germline CDR1 SGHRS, CDR2 YFSETQ. The CDR3 has 13 amino acids. Trimming took 3 bases from V and 7 from J, leaving 12 bases between them.